Detailed here is one TCR beta chain. The antigen remains undetermined. Primers for the PCR totalled 60 Vbeta and 13 Jbeta. The data were produced by immunoSEQ multiplex PCR, yet TCRdb's version contains in-frame clones alone and is incomplete. The sample has about 70,000 clones; just over 85% are singletons. The data derive from a study of cytomegalovirus exposure and HLA in healthy donors. Overall study results and limits: Several top significant clusters appeared, in a later analysis, to be linked to common viral pathogens. In a later analysis, V- and J-gene trimming of beta chains associated with a DCLRE1C missense variant, replicated independently.

Trimming took off 5 bases at V and 0 bases at J, with 10 bases between the two ends. This CDR3 is built from 14 residues. The germline CDR1 and CDR2 sequences are SGHVS and FNYEAQ. Donors were nominally healthy when sampled, though unrecorded immune exposures were likely. This TCR was sampled from a woman aged 25 to 39 in good health and CMV-seronegative. Sequencing was carried out using PBMCs. The chain has TRBV7-6 and TRBJ1-2; TRBD1 is a possible D gene (5 bases). The CDR3 DNA reads as TGTGCCAGCAGCCCGGACACGTCTAACTATGGCTACACCTTC. Translated, it gives CASSPDTSNYGYTF.